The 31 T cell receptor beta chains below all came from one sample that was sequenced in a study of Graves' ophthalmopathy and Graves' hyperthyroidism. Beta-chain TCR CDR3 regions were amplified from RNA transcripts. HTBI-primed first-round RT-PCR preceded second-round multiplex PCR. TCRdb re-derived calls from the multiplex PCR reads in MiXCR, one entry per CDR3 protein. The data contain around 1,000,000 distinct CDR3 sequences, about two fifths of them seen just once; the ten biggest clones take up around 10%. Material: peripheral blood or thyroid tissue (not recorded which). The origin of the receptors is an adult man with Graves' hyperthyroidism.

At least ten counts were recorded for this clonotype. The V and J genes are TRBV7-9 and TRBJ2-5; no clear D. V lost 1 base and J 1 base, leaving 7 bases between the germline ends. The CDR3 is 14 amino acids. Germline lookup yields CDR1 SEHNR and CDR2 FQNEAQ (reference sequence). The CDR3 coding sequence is TGTGCCAGCAGCTTAGGAGGTCCCCAAGAGACCCAGTACTTC. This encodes CASSLGGPQETQYF.

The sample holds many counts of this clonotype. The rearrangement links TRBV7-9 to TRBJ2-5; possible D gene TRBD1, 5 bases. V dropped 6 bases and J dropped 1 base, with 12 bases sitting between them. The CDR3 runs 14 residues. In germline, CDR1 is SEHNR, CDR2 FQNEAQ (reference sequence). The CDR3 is CASSSLGVQETQYF. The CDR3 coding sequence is TGTGCCAGCAGTTCTCTAGGGGTCCAAGAGACCCAGTACTTC.

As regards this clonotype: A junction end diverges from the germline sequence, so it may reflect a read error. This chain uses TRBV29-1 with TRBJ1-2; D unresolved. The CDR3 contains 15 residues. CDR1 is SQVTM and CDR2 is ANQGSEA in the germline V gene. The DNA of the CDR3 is TGCAGCGTTGAAGATGCGGGAAGCGGCAACTATGGCTGCACCTTC. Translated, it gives CSVEDAGSGNYGCTF.

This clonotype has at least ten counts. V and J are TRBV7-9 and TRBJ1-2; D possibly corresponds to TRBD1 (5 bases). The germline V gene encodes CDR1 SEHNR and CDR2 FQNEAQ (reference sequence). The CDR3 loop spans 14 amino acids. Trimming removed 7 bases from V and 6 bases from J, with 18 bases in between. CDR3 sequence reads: CASIPAGQGDGYTF. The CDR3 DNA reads TGTGCCAGCATCCCTGCGGGGCAAGGGGATGGCTACACCTTC.

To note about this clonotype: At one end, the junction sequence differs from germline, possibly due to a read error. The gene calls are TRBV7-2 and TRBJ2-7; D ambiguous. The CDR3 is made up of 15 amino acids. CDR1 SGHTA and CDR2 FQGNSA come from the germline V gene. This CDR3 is CATSPVGPSSYEQYF. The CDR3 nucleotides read TGTGCCACCAGCCCCGTCGGGCCGAGCTCCTACGAGCAGTACTTC.

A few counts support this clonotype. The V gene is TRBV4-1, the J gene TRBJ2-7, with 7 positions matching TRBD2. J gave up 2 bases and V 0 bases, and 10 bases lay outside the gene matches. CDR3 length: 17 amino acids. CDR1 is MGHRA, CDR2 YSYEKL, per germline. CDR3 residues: CASSQETSPGRAYEQYF. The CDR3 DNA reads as TGCGCCAGCAGCCAAGAAACTAGTCCTGGGAGGGCCTACGAGCAGTACTTC.

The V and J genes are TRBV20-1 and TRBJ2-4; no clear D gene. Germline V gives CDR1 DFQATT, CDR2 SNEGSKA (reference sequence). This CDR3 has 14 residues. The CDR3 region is CSAKPSPGQNIQYF. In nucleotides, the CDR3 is TGCAGCGCAAAACCAAGCCCCGGACAAAACATTCAGTACTTC.

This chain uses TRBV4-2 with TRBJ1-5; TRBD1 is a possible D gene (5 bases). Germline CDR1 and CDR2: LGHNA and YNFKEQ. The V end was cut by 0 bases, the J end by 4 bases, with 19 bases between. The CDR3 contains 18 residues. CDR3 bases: TGTGCCAGCAGCCAAGAAGGGGTAGGGACCGGAGAGAATCAGCCCCAGCATTTT. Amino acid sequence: CASSQEGVGTGENQPQHF.

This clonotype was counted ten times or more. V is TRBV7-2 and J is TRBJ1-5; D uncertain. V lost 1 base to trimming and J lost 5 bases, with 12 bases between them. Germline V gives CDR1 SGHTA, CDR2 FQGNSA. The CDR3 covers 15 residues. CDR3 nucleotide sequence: TGTGCCAGCAGCTTAGTAGGCAGTTTAGATCAGCCCCAGCATTTT. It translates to CASSLVGSLDQPQHF. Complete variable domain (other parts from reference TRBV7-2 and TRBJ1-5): GAGVSQSPSNKVTEKGKDVELRCDPISGHTALYWYRQSLGQGLEFLIYFQGNSAPDKSGLPSDRFSAERTGGSVSTLTIQRTQQEDSAVYLCASSLVGSLDQPQHFGDGTRLSIL.

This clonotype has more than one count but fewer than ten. The CDR3 spells CASSLLGVGTSNQPQHF. CDR3 DNA sequence: TGTGCCAGCAGCTTATTGGGGGTTGGCACCTCAAATCAGCCCCAGCATTTT. J is TRBJ1-5 and V is TRBV7-2; weak D call: TRBD1 (5 bases). CDR1 SGHTA and CDR2 FQGNSA come from the germline V gene. This CDR3 comprises 17 residues. Between the trimmed V and J ends, which lost 2 bases and 4 bases, there was a span of 18 bases.

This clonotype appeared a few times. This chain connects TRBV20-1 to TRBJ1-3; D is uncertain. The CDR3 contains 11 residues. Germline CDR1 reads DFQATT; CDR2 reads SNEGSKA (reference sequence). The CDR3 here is CRELSGNTIYF. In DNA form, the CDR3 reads TGCAGGGAACTCTCTGGAAACACCATATATTTT.

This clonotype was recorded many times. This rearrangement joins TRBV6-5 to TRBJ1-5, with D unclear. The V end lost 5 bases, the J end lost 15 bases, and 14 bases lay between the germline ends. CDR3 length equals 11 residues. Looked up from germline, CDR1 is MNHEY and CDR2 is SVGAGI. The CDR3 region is CASSQTGPSHF. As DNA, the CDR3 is TGTGCCAGCAGTCAGACCGGACCGTCGCATTTT.

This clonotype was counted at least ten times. The DNA of the CDR3 is TGTGCCAGCAGCCCAAGTACTCTGACAGCTGGGGCCAACGTCCTGACTTTC. This encodes CASSPSTLTAGANVLTF. V usage is TRBV7-9 and J usage is TRBJ2-6; D is perhaps TRBD1 (5 bases). Germline CDR1 reads SEHNR; CDR2 reads FQNEAQ (reference sequence). The CDR3 extends over 17 amino acids. V was pared by 5 bases and J by 2 bases, with 16 bases between.

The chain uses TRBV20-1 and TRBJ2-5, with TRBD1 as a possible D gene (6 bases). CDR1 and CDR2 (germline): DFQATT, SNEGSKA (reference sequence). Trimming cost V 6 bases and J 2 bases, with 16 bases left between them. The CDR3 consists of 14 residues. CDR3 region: CSATEGQPQETQYF. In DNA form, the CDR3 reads TGCAGTGCCACCGAAGGACAGCCTCAAGAGACCCAGTACTTC.

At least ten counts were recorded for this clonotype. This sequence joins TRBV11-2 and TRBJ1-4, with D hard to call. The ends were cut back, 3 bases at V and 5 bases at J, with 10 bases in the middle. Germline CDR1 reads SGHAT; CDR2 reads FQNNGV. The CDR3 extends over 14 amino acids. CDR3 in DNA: TGTGCCAGCAGCTTTCTGGGTTCCAATGAAAAACTGTTTTTT. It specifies CASSFLGSNEKLFF.

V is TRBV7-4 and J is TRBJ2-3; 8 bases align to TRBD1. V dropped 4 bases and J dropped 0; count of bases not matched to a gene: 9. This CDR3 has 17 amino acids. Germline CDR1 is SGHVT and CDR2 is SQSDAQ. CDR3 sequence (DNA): TGTGCCAGCAGCTCCCGGACAGGGCGGACTAGCACAGATACGCAGTATTTT. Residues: CASSSRTGRTSTDTQYF.

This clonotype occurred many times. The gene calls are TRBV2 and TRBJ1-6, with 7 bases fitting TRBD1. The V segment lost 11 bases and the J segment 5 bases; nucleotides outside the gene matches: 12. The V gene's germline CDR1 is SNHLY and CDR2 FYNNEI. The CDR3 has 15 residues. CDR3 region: CAGRRPGGDNSPLHF. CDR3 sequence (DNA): TGTGCCGGACGGAGGCCAGGGGGGGATAATTCACCCCTCCACTTT.

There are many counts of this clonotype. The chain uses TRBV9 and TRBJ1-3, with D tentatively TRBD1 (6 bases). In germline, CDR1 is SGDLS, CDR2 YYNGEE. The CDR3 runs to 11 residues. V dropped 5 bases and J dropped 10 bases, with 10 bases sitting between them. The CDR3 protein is CASRGGSTIYF. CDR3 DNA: TGTGCCAGCAGAGGGGGATCTACCATATATTTT.

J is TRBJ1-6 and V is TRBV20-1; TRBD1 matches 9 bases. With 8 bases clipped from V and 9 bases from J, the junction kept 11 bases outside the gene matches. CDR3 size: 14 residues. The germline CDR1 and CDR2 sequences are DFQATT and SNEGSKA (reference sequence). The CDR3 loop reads CSLGQGLGGSPLHF. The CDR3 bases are TGCAGTTTGGGACAGGGTCTGGGGGGTTCACCCCTCCACTTT.

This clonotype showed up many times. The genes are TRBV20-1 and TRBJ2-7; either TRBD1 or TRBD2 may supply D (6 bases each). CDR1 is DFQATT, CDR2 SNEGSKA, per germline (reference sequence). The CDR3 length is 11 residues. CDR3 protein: CGGSGAYEQYF. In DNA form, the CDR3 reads TGCGGGGGGTCAGGGGCCTACGAGCAGTACTTC.

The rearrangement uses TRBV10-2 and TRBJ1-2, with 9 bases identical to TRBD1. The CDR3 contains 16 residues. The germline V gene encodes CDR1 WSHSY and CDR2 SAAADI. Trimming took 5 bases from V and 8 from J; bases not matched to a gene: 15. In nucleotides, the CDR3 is TGCGCCAGCAGTTTGGCGGGACAGGGAAGGGGTGACGGCTACACCTTC. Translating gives CASSLAGQGRGDGYTF.

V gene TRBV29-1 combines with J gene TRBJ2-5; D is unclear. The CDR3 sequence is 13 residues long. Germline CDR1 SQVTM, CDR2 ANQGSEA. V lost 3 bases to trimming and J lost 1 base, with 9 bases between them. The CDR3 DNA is TGCAGCGTTGACTGGGGTCGCCAAGAGACCCAGTACTTC. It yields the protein CSVDWGRQETQYF.

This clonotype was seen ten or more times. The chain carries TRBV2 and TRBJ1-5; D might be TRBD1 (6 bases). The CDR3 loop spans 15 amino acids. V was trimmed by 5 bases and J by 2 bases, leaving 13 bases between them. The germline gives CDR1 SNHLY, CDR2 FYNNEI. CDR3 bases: TGTGCCAGCAGTCAGTGGGGGCAGGGCAATCAGCCCCAGCATTTT. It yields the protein CASSQWGQGNQPQHF.

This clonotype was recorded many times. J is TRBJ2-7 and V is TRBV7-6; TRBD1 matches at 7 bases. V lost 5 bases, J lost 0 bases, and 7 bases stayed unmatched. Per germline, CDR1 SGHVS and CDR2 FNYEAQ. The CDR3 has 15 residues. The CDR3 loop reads CASSRGQTRSYEQYF. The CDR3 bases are TGTGCCAGCAGCCGGGGACAGACCCGCTCCTACGAGCAGTACTTC.

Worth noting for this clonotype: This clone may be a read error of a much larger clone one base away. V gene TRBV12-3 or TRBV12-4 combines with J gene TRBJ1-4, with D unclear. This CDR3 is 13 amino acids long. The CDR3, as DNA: TGTGCCAGCAGCAAGGCCGAAACGAGAAAACTGTCTTTT. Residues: CASSKAETRKLSF.

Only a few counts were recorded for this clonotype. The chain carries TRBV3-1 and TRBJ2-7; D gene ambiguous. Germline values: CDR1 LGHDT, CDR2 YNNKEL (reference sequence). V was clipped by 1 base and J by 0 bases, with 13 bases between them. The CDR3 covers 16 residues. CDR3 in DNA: TGTGCCAGCAGCCAAGTTAGCAGGCGACTCTCCTACGAGCAGTACTTC. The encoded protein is CASSQVSRRLSYEQYF.

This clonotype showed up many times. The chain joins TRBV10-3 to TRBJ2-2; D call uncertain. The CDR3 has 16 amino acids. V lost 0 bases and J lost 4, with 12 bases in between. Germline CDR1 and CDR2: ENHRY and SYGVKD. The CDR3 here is CAISESTSGVTGELFF. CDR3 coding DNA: TGTGCCATCAGTGAGTCTACGTCTGGGGTCACCGGGGAGCTGTTTTTT.

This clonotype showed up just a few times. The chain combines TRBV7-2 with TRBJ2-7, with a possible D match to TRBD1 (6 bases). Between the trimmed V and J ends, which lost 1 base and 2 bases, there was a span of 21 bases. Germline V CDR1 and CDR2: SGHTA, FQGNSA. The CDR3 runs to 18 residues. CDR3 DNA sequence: TGTGCCAGCAGCTTAGTAGCCTGGGCAGGGGACCTTACCTACGAGCAGTACTTC. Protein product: CASSLVAWAGDLTYEQYF.

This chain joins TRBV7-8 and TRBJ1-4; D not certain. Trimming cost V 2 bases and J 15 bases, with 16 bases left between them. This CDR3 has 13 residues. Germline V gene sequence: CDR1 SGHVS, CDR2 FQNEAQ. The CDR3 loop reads CASSLTPGPLVFF. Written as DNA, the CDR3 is TGTGCCAGCAGCTTAACCCCCGGGCCCCTGGTGTTTTTT.

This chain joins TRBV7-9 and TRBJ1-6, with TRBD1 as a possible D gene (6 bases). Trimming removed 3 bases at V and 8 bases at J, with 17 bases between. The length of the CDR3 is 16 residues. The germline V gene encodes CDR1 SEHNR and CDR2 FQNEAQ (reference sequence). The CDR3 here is CASSFSRGRGDSPLHF. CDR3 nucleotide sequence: TGTGCCAGCAGCTTTTCTCGGGGCAGGGGAGATTCACCCCTCCACTTT.

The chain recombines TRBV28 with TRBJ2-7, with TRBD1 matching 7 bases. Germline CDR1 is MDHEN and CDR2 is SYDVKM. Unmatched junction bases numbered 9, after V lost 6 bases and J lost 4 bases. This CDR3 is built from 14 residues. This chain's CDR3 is CASRYRGRGYEQYF. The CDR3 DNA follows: TGTGCCAGCAGATACAGGGGCCGGGGATACGAGCAGTACTTC.